Shown below are 14 T cell receptor beta chains from a single sample sequenced in a study of blood T cell repertoires in COVID-19 (TCRdb year 2020). Libraries were built with the immunoSEQ multiplex PCR assay. In TCRdb, the immuneACCESS table is reduced to in-frame sequences with V and J assigned. These tables do not hold every clone; where another copy was compared, an unresolved V gene accounts for under half, and the others remain unexplained. Counted in this sample were 84,000 or so clones; 75% to 85% of them appeared once. The ten top clones hold 10% to 15% of the sample. The sequencing input was peripheral blood. The receptors derive from a human donor in a cohort sampled during active COVID-19.

The V call is TRBV18, the J call TRBJ1-2; D possibly corresponds to TRBD1 (5 bases). This CDR3 has 14 residues. The V end was cut by 5 bases, the J end by 8 bases, with 18 bases between. Germline V gene lookup returns CDR1 KGHSH and CDR2 LQKENI. The CDR3 spells CASSRLQGQDGYTF. DNA of the CDR3: TGTGCCAGCTCAAGACTCCAGGGCCAGGACGGCTACACCTTC.

This chain uses TRBV6-5 with TRBJ1-2; 10 bases fit TRBD1. CDR1 is MNHEY, CDR2 SVGAGI, per germline. The CDR3 extends over 14 amino acids. V lost 7 bases, J lost 8 bases, and 10 bases stayed unmatched. CDR3 in DNA: TGTGCCAGCACCCCGGGACAGGGGAGAGGGGGCTACACCTTC. Protein: CASTPGQGRGGYTF.

CDR3 loop: CASSFDRGAYNEQFF. For the CDR3, the DNA is TGTGCCAGCAGCTTCGATAGGGGCGCCTACAATGAGCAGTTCTTC. The chain uses TRBV7-2 and TRBJ2-1; D might be TRBD1 (5 bases). The CDR3 runs to 15 residues. V dropped 3 bases and J dropped 2 bases, with 11 bases sitting between them. The germline gives CDR1 SGHTA, CDR2 FQGNSA.

This clone was recorded once. J is TRBJ1-3 and V is TRBV3-1 (or the pseudogene TRBV3-2); 9 bases align to TRBD1. Germline V gives CDR1 LGHDT, CDR2 YNNKEL (reference sequence). The CDR3 loop spans 16 amino acids. V lost 3 bases and J lost 4; bases outside the gene matches: 7. CDR3 nucleotides: TGTGCCAGCAGCCAGGGGGCCGGGACAGGGGGAAACACCATATATTTT. Its protein is CASSQGAGTGGNTIYF.

The gene calls are TRBV9 and TRBJ2-7, with 8 bases that match TRBD1. Germline lookup yields CDR1 SGDLS and CDR2 YYNGEE. The CDR3 has 19 residues. V was pared by 7 bases and J by 7 bases, with 28 bases of the junction left unmatched. The CDR3 DNA sequence: TGTGCCAGCTGTATTACCCCCCCCCGATCACGCAGGGGGCGAAGGGAGCAGTACTTC. It encodes CASCITPPRSRRGRREQYF.

The rearrangement joins TRBV6-1 to TRBJ2-7; 11 nucleotides agree with TRBD2. This CDR3 has 15 residues. CDR1 MNHNS and CDR2 SASEGT come from the germline V gene. V shed 3 bases and J 1 base; nucleotides not matched to a gene: 2. The CDR3 spells CASSELAGGSYEQYF. For the CDR3, the DNA is TGTGCCAGCAGTGAGCTAGCGGGGGGATCCTACGAGCAGTACTTC.

V usage is TRBV5-1 and J usage is TRBJ2-1; the match to TRBD1 covers 7 bases. The CDR3 covers 14 residues. The trim removed 3 bases at V and 5 bases at J, leaving 5 bases unmatched. CDR1 and CDR2 (germline): SGHRS, YFSETQ. CDR3 amino acids: CASSSGQANNEQFF. CDR3 coding DNA: TGCGCCAGCAGCTCCGGACAGGCTAACAATGAGCAGTTCTTC.

The chain combines TRBV30 with TRBJ1-4; 7 nucleotides line up with TRBD1. The length of the CDR3 is 16 residues. J was trimmed by 7 bases and V by 1 base; bases with no gene match: 12. Germline V gene sequence: CDR1 GTSNPN, CDR2 SVGIG (reference sequence). The CDR3 region is CAWSGALGTVVEKLFF. The CDR3 DNA reads TGTGCCTGGAGTGGTGCGTTGGGGACAGTAGTTGAAAAACTGTTTTTT.

V and J are TRBV5-1 and TRBJ1-1; TRBD1 aligns across 8 bases. The CDR3 is 15 residues long. With V trimmed by 2 bases and J by 4 bases, 7 bases remained unmatched. Germline assignment: CDR1 SGHRS and CDR2 YFSETQ. Written as DNA, the CDR3 is TGCGCCAGCAGCTTTATCAGGGGGCAGGGCACTGAAGCTTTCTTT. Its protein is CASSFIRGQGTEAFF. Full variable domain (remainder filled in from reference TRBV5-1 and TRBJ1-1): KAGVTQTPRYLIKTRGQQVTLSCSPISGHRSVSWYQQTPGQGLQFLFEYFSETQRNKGNFPGRFSGRQFSNSRSEMNVSTLELGDSALYLCASSFIRGQGTEAFFGQGTRLTVV.

This chain uses TRBV6-1 with TRBJ1-1, with TRBD1 matching 7 bases. Germline V gene lookup returns CDR1 MNHNS and CDR2 SASEGT. Unmatched junction bases numbered 6, after V lost 0 bases and J lost 5 bases. This CDR3 comprises 15 residues. The CDR3 reads CASSEARGGRTEAFF. CDR3 nucleotides: TGTGCCAGCAGTGAAGCCCGAGGGGGCCGGACTGAAGCTTTCTTT.

The count of this clone is one. The chain employs TRBV6-5 and TRBJ1-1; TRBD1 matches at 7 bases. Losses at the gene ends were 4 bases for V and 3 bases for J; bases not matched to a gene: 8. This CDR3 spans 15 amino acids. From germline, CDR1 is MNHEY and CDR2 SVGAGI. As DNA, the CDR3 is TGTGCCAGCAGTTCCCCGACAGGGCAGGACACTGAAGCTTTCTTT. It yields the protein CASSSPTGQDTEAFF.

The V gene is TRBV6-5, the J gene TRBJ2-5; 9 nucleotides line up with TRBD1. Per germline, CDR1 MNHEY and CDR2 SVGAGI. The length of the CDR3 is 13 residues. V lost 6 bases, J lost 7 bases, and 6 bases stayed unmatched. The CDR3 DNA sequence: TGTGCCAGCAGGGTCACAGGGGGCGGGACCCAGTACTTC. It codes for CASRVTGGGTQYF.

The V and J genes are TRBV5-6 and TRBJ2-1; D not resolved. Trimming stripped 0 bases from V and 2 bases from J, with 18 bases between. Germline assignment: CDR1 SGHDT and CDR2 YYEEEE. The CDR3 is 18 residues long. The CDR3 loop is CASSLVPFLSYTYNEQFF. CDR3 sequence (DNA): TGTGCCAGCAGCTTGGTCCCGTTTCTATCCTATACCTACAATGAGCAGTTCTTC.

The gene calls are TRBV7-2 and TRBJ1-2; 10 bases are a match to TRBD1. The V segment lost 4 bases and the J segment 8 bases; nucleotides outside the gene matches: 4. CDR1 is SGHTA, CDR2 FQGNSA, per germline. This CDR3 region has 13 residues. In DNA, the CDR3 is TGTGCCAGCAGCTCGACAGGGGGCGGAGGCTACACCTTC. Residues: CASSSTGGGGYTF.